Included here is one TCR beta chain sequence, with context. Its antigen remains undetermined. A junction boundary mismatches the germline segment, possibly from a read error. Libraries were made using 5' RACE. These reads were obtained on an Illumina HiSeq 2500. A second about 7 to 12 cycle PCR used a sample-barcoded 5' primer and a J-beta primer mix. A template-switch 5' adaptor carrying 12 random nucleotides introduced a unique molecular identifier onto each TCR beta cDNA molecule. At least 2.5 million CDR3-containing paired-end reads were obtained from each sample. First-strand cDNA was synthesized from all RNA with the Mint cDNA synthesis kit, primed by a TRBC-specific oligonucleotide. All cDNA was treated with uracil-DNA glycosylase and then went through a first 18-cycle PCR with the universal primers M1SS and BC2_uni_R. The published analysis was carried out like this. For normalization, 1 million high-quality reads, each with a distinct molecular identifier, were randomly selected from each sample. Reads with shared molecular identifiers were discarded instead of being binned into consensus sequences. MiTCR, with a Q25 quality threshold and the strictest error-elimination algorithm, was used for CDR3 identification, clonotype clustering and error correction. A nonparametric unseen species model using Euler transformation provided a lower-bound estimate of total TCR beta diversity. The public reads were quality trimmed at Q25 with fastp and then assembled into clones with MiXCR by TCRdb, keeping productive beta chains. Every CDR3 protein is listed once, alongside the most common genes and DNA of its rows. The authors' filters were not applied to this entry. Within this sample are 700,000 to 1,000,000 distinct CDR3 sequences, with under 45% of them counted one time only. Together, the top ten hold about a fifth of the sample.

This sample was taken from a study of blood T cells in healthy people across ages (dated by TCRdb to the mid-2010s). About the investigation overall: In model experiments, roughly one uniquely barcoded TCR beta cDNA molecule per two T cells was captured by template switching. Donors of different ages were randomly distributed across sequencing lanes to avoid experimental bias. Age-related changes in TCR beta repertoire diversity were measured in the study by deep sequencing normalized with unique cDNA molecular identifiers. The study analyzed two additional independent replicas of 1 million unique cDNA reads from the same blood draw for two donors, one aged 18 to 29 and one aged 80 or older. The donors were split into four age groups: young (average 16 years), middle-aged (39), aged (roughly 60) and long-lived (roughly 80).

CDR1 and CDR2, looked up from the germline V gene (reference sequence), are SGHAT and FQDESV. The CDR3 holds 13 amino acids from the cysteine to the phenylalanine. CDR3 DNA only is kept here, 39 bases in frame from base 1. Donors were about 36 systemically healthy Caucasian individuals from Russia aged 6 to 90 years. Each donor gave about 9.2 milliliters of peripheral blood, drawn into EDTA-treated Vacutainer tubes. Ficoll-Paque density-gradient centrifugation was used to isolate PBMCs, with at least 6.5 million per sample. Total RNA was extracted from PBMCs with Trizol reagent, with at least 5 micrograms obtained per sample. For every donor, flow cytometry on a PBMC aliquot measured the percentage of naive CD45RAhigh/CD27high T cells. Study-level results and caveats: Total diversity estimates from one million sequenced T cells were considered lower bounds and underestimates. Bulk unsorted PBMC profiling prevented conclusive comparison of naive and antigen-experienced compartments. Because the CMV infection status of the donors was unknown, age-related changes in expanded clonotypes may potentially have been confounded. Observed TCR beta diversity per million T cells fell roughly linearly with age, and a significant reduction was already apparent by age around 36. Compared with the aged group, the long-lived group had more naive CD4+ T cells, fewer expanded clones and increased TCR diversity, suggesting age selection. The percentage of naive T cells measured by flow cytometry correlated strongly with observed TCR beta diversity.

The receptor chain draws on TRBV11-1 and TRBJ2-1, and perhaps TRBD1 as D gene, on 5 matching bases. The TCR comes from a man aged 55 to 70 in good health. The sequencing input was blood. The CDR3 amino acid sequence is: CACSIDRYNEQFF. Read as DNA, the sequence is TGTGCCTGCAGCATTGACAGATACAATGAGCAGTTCTTC.